Following are 20 T cell receptor beta chains from one sample sequenced in a study of early stage breast cancer tumors (dated by TCRdb to the late 2010s). The library was built by means of the immunoSEQ multiplex PCR assay. TCRdb took this table from immuneACCESS and kept in-frame rearrangements with V and J called. Such tables lack part of the clones; where checked against another copy, unresolved V genes explain under half of the gap, and the rest is unexplained. The sample table shows some 6,000 clones, and roughly four fifths are seen once. In total, the top ten clones hold more than 9% of the sample. The specimen was normal breast tissue next to the tumor. The receptors here all came from a person aged 65-85 years with breast cancer.

This clone is a singleton in its sample. The rearrangement links TRBV10-2 to TRBJ2-1, with 13 bases identical to TRBD2. After removal of 6 bases from V and 10 bases from J, the junction contained 6 bases not matched to a gene. CDR3 length: 14 residues. Germline V lookup: CDR1 WSHSY, CDR2 SAAADI. CDR3 region: CASRLAGGNGEQFF. The CDR3 DNA reads TGCGCCAGCAGACTAGCGGGGGGGAACGGAGAGCAGTTCTTC.

This clone has just a few counts. The CDR3 here is CASSLGLDSNQPQHF. The CDR3 region has the DNA TGTGCCAGCAGTTTAGGACTGGATAGCAATCAGCCCCAGCATTTT. The chain has TRBV28 and TRBJ1-5; D call uncertain. Germline V gene lookup returns CDR1 MDHEN and CDR2 SYDVKM. The CDR3 extends over 15 amino acids. With 2 bases removed from V and 0 bases from J, the gap between germline ends came to 8 bases.

J is TRBJ2-1 and V is TRBV7-7, with 10 bases identical to TRBD2. The CDR3 consists of 13 residues. Germline CDR1 reads SSHAT; CDR2 reads FNYEAQ (reference sequence). V dropped 5 bases and J dropped 9; count of bases not matched to a gene: 4. The CDR3 nucleotides read TGTGCCAGCAGCCCTAGCGGGGGAGTTGAGCAGTTCTTC. This translates into CASSPSGGVEQFF.

This rearrangement joins TRBV19 to TRBJ1-2; 7 nucleotides line up with TRBD1. V was clipped by 7 bases and J by 2 bases; unmatched bases: 4. There are 13 residues in the CDR3. Germline V CDR1 and CDR2: LNHDA, SQIVND (reference sequence). CDR3 coding DNA: TGTGCCAGTACCGCACAGGGGAACTATGGCTACACCTTC. Its protein product is CASTAQGNYGYTF.

This chain uses TRBV2 with TRBJ1-2; the match to TRBD1 covers 9 bases. The length of the CDR3 is 15 residues. Germline CDR1 and CDR2: SNHLY and FYNNEI. With 4 bases clipped from V and 4 bases from J, the junction kept 7 bases outside the gene matches. CDR3 coding DNA: TGTGCCAGCAGTGGGGGACAGGGTTTGGGCTATGGCTACACCTTC. This translates into CASSGGQGLGYGYTF.

The genes are TRBV4-2 and TRBJ2-6; maybe TRBD1 (6 bases). In germline, CDR1 is LGHNA, CDR2 YNFKEQ. With 3 bases removed from V and 0 bases from J, the gap between germline ends came to 18 bases. The CDR3 contains 19 residues. The CDR3 loop is CASSQVGTRTVSGANVLTF. CDR3 DNA: TGTGCCAGCAGCCAGGTCGGGACACGCACCGTCTCTGGGGCCAACGTCCTGACTTTC.

V gene TRBV11-2 combines with J gene TRBJ2-7; TRBD2 matches at 7 bases. The ends lost 5 bases at V and 3 bases at J; junction bases unmatched: 16. Germline V CDR1 and CDR2: SGHAT, FQNNGV. The CDR3 sequence is 17 residues long. Here the CDR3 DNA reads TGTGCCAGCAGCCGTTCAGTCGGCAAGCGGGGATACTACGAGCAGTACTTC. Translating gives CASSRSVGKRGYYEQYF.

V and J are TRBV13 and TRBJ2-3; the match to TRBD2 covers 8 bases. The germline gives CDR1 PRHDT, CDR2 FYEKMQ (reference sequence). The junction had 6 bases not matched to a gene; V was cut back by 3 bases and J by 4 bases. CDR3 size: 15 residues. The CDR3: CASSFGTRGADTQYF. DNA of the CDR3: TGTGCCAGCAGCTTCGGGACTAGAGGTGCAGATACGCAGTATTTT. Supplemented by reference TRBV13 and TRBJ2-3, the full variable domain reads AAGVIQSPRHLIKEKRETATLKCYPIPRHDTVYWYQQGPGQDPQFLISFYEKMQSDKGSIPDRFSAQQFSDYHSELNMSSLELGDSALYFCASSFGTRGADTQYFGPGTRLTVL.

The rearrangement joins TRBV4-1 to TRBJ2-2; 7 bases fit TRBD2. The germline V gene has CDR1 MGHRA and CDR2 YSYEKL. The CDR3 is 14 residues long. J was trimmed by 5 bases and V by 4 bases; bases with no gene match: 4. CDR3 loop: CASSRTRDTGELFF. DNA of the CDR3: TGCGCCAGCAGCCGGACTAGGGATACCGGGGAGCTGTTTTTT.

This clone was recorded once. The J gene is TRBJ1-2, the V gene TRBV13, with no clear D. Germline lookup yields CDR1 PRHDT and CDR2 FYEKMQ (reference sequence). The CDR3 is made up of 14 amino acids. The V and J ends lost 5 bases and 4 bases respectively, with 14 bases between them. CDR3: CASSKGRPSYGYTF. CDR3 nucleotide sequence: TGTGCCAGCAGCAAAGGGAGGCCCTCCTATGGCTACACCTTC.

The chain employs TRBV5-5 and TRBJ2-1; D call uncertain. CDR3 length: 13 amino acids. Germline lookup yields CDR1 SGHKS and CDR2 YYEKEE (reference sequence). The V end was cut by 2 bases, the J end by 5 bases, with 8 bases between. CDR3 DNA sequence: TGTGCCAGCAGCTTCGGCAGGAACAATGAGCAGTTCTTC. Protein sequence: CASSFGRNNEQFF.

The chain is built from TRBV4-1 and TRBJ2-5, with D possibly TRBD1 on 6 matching bases. The CDR3 totals 13 residues. From germline, CDR1 is MGHRA and CDR2 YSYEKL. Between the trimmed V and J ends, which lost 4 bases and 1 base, there was a span of 7 bases. The CDR3 region is CASSRGPQETQYF. DNA of the CDR3: TGCGCCAGCAGCCGGGGGCCCCAAGAGACCCAGTACTTC.

J is TRBJ2-7 and V is TRBV5-1; 11 bases fit TRBD2. From germline, CDR1 is SGHRS and CDR2 YFSETQ. This CDR3 is 16 amino acids long. V lost 0 bases, J lost 5 bases, and 7 bases stayed unmatched. The chain's CDR3 is CASSLDGTSGYNEQYF. DNA for the CDR3: TGCGCCAGCAGCTTGGACGGGACTAGCGGTTATAACGAGCAGTACTTC.

The J gene is TRBJ1-3, the V gene TRBV7-9; D is unclear. V was pared by 3 bases and J by 3 bases, with 9 bases between. CDR3 length equals 14 residues. Germline values: CDR1 SEHNR, CDR2 FQNEAQ (reference sequence). The CDR3 here is CASSFGSSGNTIYF. CDR3 bases: TGTGCCAGCAGCTTCGGGAGTAGTGGAAACACCATATATTTT.

This clone is large by share. The CDR3 region has the DNA TGTGCCAGCAGCTCCCACTACGAGCAGTACTTC. Translating gives CASSSHYEQYF. The gene calls are TRBV14 and TRBJ2-7; no clear D gene. The germline V gene encodes CDR1 SGHDN and CDR2 FVKESK. Trimming removed 5 bases from V and 3 bases from J, with 5 bases in between. This CDR3 is 11 amino acids long.

This clone was counted a few times. The chain couples TRBV4-3 to TRBJ2-5; TRBD1 aligns across 7 bases. Looked up from germline, CDR1 is LGHNA and CDR2 is YSLEER. CDR3 length equals 15 residues. V shed 0 bases and J 5 bases; nucleotides not matched to a gene: 6. The CDR3: CASSQDRGPRETQYF. For the CDR3, the DNA is TGCGCCAGCAGCCAAGATAGGGGGCCAAGGGAGACCCAGTACTTC.

The chain has TRBV11-2 and TRBJ2-4, with a tentative D call TRBD1 (6 bases). The CDR3 sequence is 15 residues long. Trimming removed 1 base at V and 8 bases at J, with 15 bases between. Germline CDR1 reads SGHAT; CDR2 reads FQNNGV. CDR3 DNA sequence: TGTGCCAGCAGCTTAGGGGGCCGGGACATTGACATTCAGTACTTC. This sequence encodes CASSLGGRDIDIQYF.

In its sample, this clone was seen once. The genes are TRBV15 and TRBJ2-1; 10 nucleotides line up with TRBD2. This CDR3 contains 18 residues. Germline assignment: CDR1 LNHNV and CDR2 YYDKDF (reference sequence). J gave up 1 base and V 0 bases, and 6 bases lay outside the gene matches. CDR3 amino acids: CATSRDLSGRVSYNEQFF. The CDR3 DNA sequence: TGTGCCACCAGCAGAGACTTGAGCGGGAGGGTTTCCTACAATGAGCAGTTCTTC.

The chain combines TRBV2 with TRBJ2-2; 10 nucleotides align to TRBD2. J gave up 4 bases and V 6 bases, and 8 bases lay outside the gene matches. CDR3 length: 16 residues. Germline values: CDR1 SNHLY, CDR2 FYNNEI. The CDR3 nucleotides read TGTGCCAGCAGGGGAGGGACTAGCGCGGGCACCGGGGAGCTGTTTTTT. It encodes CASRGGTSAGTGELFF. The variable domain in full, with the rest retrieved from reference TRBV2 and TRBJ2-2, is EPEVTQTPSHQVTQMGQEVILRCVPISNHLYFYWYRQILGQKVEFLVSFYNNEISEKSEIFDDQFSVERPDGSNFTLKIRSTKLEDSAMYFCASRGGTSAGTGELFFGEGSRLTVL.

This chain connects TRBV11-2 to TRBJ2-1, with 7 bases that match TRBD2. The CDR3 has 15 residues. V was pared by 8 bases and J by 0 bases, with 7 bases of the junction left unmatched. Germline V gene data show CDR1 as SGHAT and CDR2 as FQNNGV. The CDR3 loop reads CASLKGGSSYNEQFF. CDR3 nucleotide sequence: TGTGCCAGCCTGAAGGGCGGGAGCTCCTACAATGAGCAGTTCTTC.